The 20 T cell receptor beta chains given below trace back to one sample, sequenced in a study of CD8 T cells in ankylosing spondylitis. TCRdb analysed the 5' RACE reads with MiXCR anew, one entry per CDR3 protein. The table has roughly 42,000 distinct CDR3 sequences, 2.5% to 3.5% seen once. The sequencing sample was made of blood, either unsorted or a sorted T cell fraction (not recorded which). These TCRs come from a male donor with ankylosing spondylitis or in good health (not recorded which).

This clonotype was counted ten times or more. The rearrangement joins TRBV9 to TRBJ2-1; TRBD2 is a possible D gene (6 bases). Trimming left V 3 bases short and J 3 bases short, with 13 bases between. The germline V gene has CDR1 SGDLS and CDR2 YYNGEE. There are 15 residues in the CDR3. CDR3 protein: CASSGVGGIYNEQFF. CDR3 coding DNA: TGTGCCAGCAGCGGGGTTGGGGGGATCTACAATGAGCAGTTCTTC.

This clonotype has at least ten counts. The genes are TRBV9 and TRBJ2-1; D is undetermined. The V gene's germline CDR1 is SGDLS and CDR2 YYNGEE. V shed 0 bases and J shed 6 bases, with 10 bases lying between them. CDR3 length equals 14 residues. In nucleotides, the CDR3 is TGTGCCAGCAGCGTAGAGTTTGGGCGCAATGAGCAGTTCTTC. It is translated as CASSVEFGRNEQFF.

This clonotype showed up many times. This chain connects TRBV9 to TRBJ1-5; tentative D call: TRBD1 (5 bases). The CDR3 spans 16 residues. The V and J ends lost 0 bases and 1 base respectively, with 11 bases between them. Germline loops: CDR1 SGDLS, CDR2 YYNGEE. CDR3 residues: CASSVGDGLSNQPQHF. DNA for the CDR3: TGTGCCAGCAGCGTAGGGGACGGATTAAGCAATCAGCCCCAGCATTTT.

This clonotype was counted at least ten times. This sequence joins TRBV9 and TRBJ2-1; weak D call: TRBD2 (5 bases). V was trimmed by 0 bases and J by 9 bases, leaving 7 bases between them. Looked up from germline, CDR1 is SGDLS and CDR2 is YYNGEE. This CDR3 is built from 12 residues. The CDR3 spells CASSVAGIEQFF. The CDR3, as DNA: TGTGCCAGCAGCGTAGCGGGGATTGAGCAGTTCTTC.

This clonotype occurred many times. The chain combines TRBV9 with TRBJ2-1, with a weak D call TRBD2 (5 bases). In germline, CDR1 is SGDLS, CDR2 YYNGEE. This CDR3 is 14 amino acids long. Trimming left V 0 bases short and J 3 bases short, with 7 bases between. The CDR3 here is CASSVGGDYNEQFF. As DNA, the CDR3 is TGTGCCAGCAGCGTAGGGGGAGACTACAATGAGCAGTTCTTC.

This clonotype was counted at least ten times. The genes are TRBV24-1 and TRBJ2-7; D not resolved. V was pared by 0 bases and J by 12 bases, with 2 bases between. This CDR3 is built from 9 residues. From germline, CDR1 is KGHDR and CDR2 SFDVKD. The CDR3 DNA reads as TGTGCCACCAGTGATTTGGCGTACTTC. Amino acid sequence: CATSDLAYF.

The rearrangement uses TRBV9 and TRBJ2-1, with 7 bases that match TRBD2. The CDR3 loop spans 15 amino acids. In germline, CDR1 is SGDLS, CDR2 YYNGEE. The CDR3 coding sequence is TGTCACAGCAGCTCTAGTGGGAGGGCCTACAATGAGCAGTTCTTC. This translates into CHSSSSGRAYNEQFF.

This clonotype showed up many times. The genes are TRBV9 and TRBJ2-7; D may be TRBD2 (5 bases). Trimming shortened V by 3 bases and J by 3 bases, and 10 bases separated the two germline ends. Germline V CDR1 and CDR2: SGDLS, YYNGEE. The CDR3 contains 13 residues. The CDR3 DNA reads as TGTGCCAGCAGCGGACCCGGGGACTACGAGCAGTACTTC. Encoded protein: CASSGPGDYEQYF. The full variable domain, completed using reference TRBV9 and TRBJ2-7, is DSGVTQTPKHLITATGQRVTLRCSPRSGDLSVYWYQQSLDQGLQFLIQYYNGEERAKGNILERFSAQQFPDLHSELNLSSLELGDSALYFCASSGPGDYEQYFGPGTRLTVT.

The sample holds many counts of this clonotype. Written as DNA, the CDR3 is TGTGCCAGCAGCGTAGGAATGGATACGCAGTATTTT. Translated: CASSVGMDTQYF. This chain uses TRBV9 with TRBJ2-3; D call uncertain. Germline CDR1 and CDR2: SGDLS and YYNGEE. Between the trimmed V and J ends, which lost 0 bases and 6 bases, there was a span of 5 bases. The CDR3 spans 12 residues.

This clonotype has at least ten counts. The rearrangement joins TRBV9 to TRBJ2-7, with 11 nucleotides matching TRBD2. Germline-derived CDR1 and CDR2 are SGDLS and YYNGEE. The length of the CDR3 is 14 residues. The trim removed 3 bases at V and 4 bases at J, leaving 3 bases unmatched. CDR3 in amino acids: CASSDTSGSYEQYF. CDR3 bases: TGTGCCAGCAGCGACACTAGCGGGAGTTACGAGCAGTACTTC.

This clonotype was seen repeatedly, ten times or more. The chain joins TRBV9 to TRBJ2-3; the match to TRBD2 covers 10 bases. CDR1 SGDLS and CDR2 YYNGEE come from the germline V gene. There are 16 residues in the CDR3. The ends lost 3 bases at V and 6 bases at J; junction bases unmatched: 10. CDR3 in amino acids: CASSGRPSGSLDTQYF. The CDR3 nucleotides read TGTGCCAGCAGCGGCCGACCTAGCGGGAGCCTTGATACGCAGTATTTT. Together with reference TRBV9 and TRBJ2-3, the CDR3 gives the full variable domain: DSGVTQTPKHLITATGQRVTLRCSPRSGDLSVYWYQQSLDQGLQFLIQYYNGEERAKGNILERFSAQQFPDLHSELNLSSLELGDSALYFCASSGRPSGSLDTQYFGPGTRLTVL.

In this sample, this clonotype turned up a few times. V usage is TRBV9 and J usage is TRBJ2-7; D gene uncertain. The CDR3 contains 13 residues. The V and J ends lost 4 bases and 6 bases respectively, with 14 bases between them. Germline CDR1 SGDLS, CDR2 YYNGEE. For the CDR3, the DNA is TGTGCCAGCAGCTTCGGGCAATTAGGCGAGCAGTACTTC. Translated: CASSFGQLGEQYF.

In its sample, this clonotype was seen many times. The gene calls are TRBV9 and TRBJ2-1; TRBD2 aligns across 11 bases. Germline assignment: CDR1 SGDLS and CDR2 YYNGEE. After removal of 3 bases from V and 12 bases from J, the junction contained 14 bases not matched to a gene. The CDR3 sequence is 16 residues long. The CDR3 reads CASSAPLAGGMVGQFF. In DNA form, the CDR3 reads TGTGCCAGCAGCGCCCCTCTAGCGGGAGGAATGGTGGGGCAGTTCTTC.

This clonotype is large (0.1 to 1%). V gene TRBV9 combines with J gene TRBJ2-1; D unclear. V was shortened by 2 bases and J by 1 base, with 1 base between the two germline ends. CDR1 is SGDLS and CDR2 is YYNGEE in the germline V gene. The CDR3 consists of 12 residues. The CDR3 spells CASSVSYNEQFF. CDR3 in DNA: TGTGCCAGCAGCGTGTCCTACAATGAGCAGTTCTTC.

This clonotype was observed many times. CDR3 coding DNA: TGTGCCAGCAGCGTAGGGACGCCTGGGGGGACCCAGTACTTC. Amino acid sequence: CASSVGTPGGTQYF. V and J are TRBV9 and TRBJ2-5; perhaps D is TRBD1 or TRBD2 (5 bases each). This CDR3 region has 14 residues. Germline loops: CDR1 SGDLS, CDR2 YYNGEE. Trimming took off 0 bases at V and 7 bases at J, with 13 bases between the two ends. Full variable domain (outside the CDR3, taken from reference TRBV9 and TRBJ2-5): DSGVTQTPKHLITATGQRVTLRCSPRSGDLSVYWYQQSLDQGLQFLIQYYNGEERAKGNILERFSAQQFPDLHSELNLSSLELGDSALYFCASSVGTPGGTQYFGPGTRLLVL.

This clonotype was seen ten or more times. This sequence joins TRBV9 and TRBJ2-1; D may be TRBD2 (6 bases). Between the trimmed V and J ends, which lost 3 bases and 0 bases, there was a span of 10 bases. The CDR3 has 15 amino acids. Per germline, CDR1 SGDLS and CDR2 YYNGEE. CDR3 protein: CASSDRGSSYNEQFF. Written as DNA, the CDR3 is TGTGCCAGCAGCGACCGGGGGAGCTCCTACAATGAGCAGTTCTTC.

This clonotype was found many times. The rearrangement joins TRBV9 to TRBJ2-2, with D tentatively TRBD2 (6 bases). The CDR3 totals 14 residues. V lost 4 bases to trimming and J lost 2 bases, with 9 bases between them. The germline gives CDR1 SGDLS, CDR2 YYNGEE. CDR3 residues: CASSIGTNTGELFF. CDR3 nucleotide sequence: TGTGCCAGCAGCATTGGGACTAACACCGGGGAGCTGTTTTTT.

In its sample, this clonotype was seen many times. The chain joins TRBV9 to TRBJ1-3, with 7 bases matching TRBD1. CDR1 SGDLS and CDR2 YYNGEE come from the germline V gene. This CDR3 is built from 16 residues. Germline trimming cut 0 bases from V and 4 bases from J; bases unmatched to any gene: 7. The CDR3 DNA sequence: TGTGCCAGCAGCGTAGGCCCCGAGGGGGCGGGAAACACCATATATTTT. It encodes CASSVGPEGAGNTIYF.

This clonotype was detected many times. The chain links TRBV9 to TRBJ1-3; no firm D call. The CDR3 contains 16 residues. Germline assignment: CDR1 SGDLS and CDR2 YYNGEE. V was trimmed by 1 base and J by 3 bases, leaving 14 bases between them. The chain's CDR3 is CASSVRATSIGNTIYF. The CDR3 nucleotides are TGTGCCAGCAGCGTAAGGGCAACCAGTATTGGAAACACCATATATTTT.

This chain joins TRBV9 and TRBJ2-2; the D gene is possibly TRBD2 (5 bases). This CDR3 has 16 residues. Trimming stripped 0 bases from V and 5 bases from J, with 14 bases between. The germline gives CDR1 SGDLS, CDR2 YYNGEE. The CDR3 protein is CASSVAGSSGTGELFF. The CDR3 region has the DNA TGTGCCAGCAGCGTAGCGGGAAGTTCAGGAACCGGGGAGCTGTTTTTT.